The 15 T cell receptor beta chains below come from one sample, sequenced in a study of cytomegalovirus exposure and HLA in healthy donors. Primers: 60 Vbeta forward and 13 Jbeta reverse. The assay was immunoSEQ multiplex PCR, and TCRdb's table has in-frame clones only and misses some. The table lists over 110,000 clones, approximately 70% of them singletons. The sample was PBMCs. The receptors shown here come from a woman in her forties in good health and CMV-seronegative.

V gene TRBV29-1 combines with J gene TRBJ1-4, with D possibly TRBD1 on 6 matching bases. Germline CDR1 SQVTM, CDR2 ANQGSEA. The CDR3 covers 14 residues. V gave up 1 base and J gave up 11 bases, with 17 bases separating them. The CDR3 sequence: CSVEVGKQGGKLFF. In nucleotides, the CDR3 is TGCAGCGTTGAAGTGGGAAAACAGGGTGGGAAACTGTTTTTT.

The chain has TRBV21-1 and TRBJ1-6; the table's D gene call, TRBD1, was not cross checked with the DNA. TRBV21-1 is a pseudogene locus. The CDR3 covers 11 residues. The CDR3 loop reads CASKQFGPLHF. CDR3 nucleotides: TGTGCCAGCAAACAGTTCGGCCCCCTCCACTTT.

The J gene is TRBJ2-3, the V gene TRBV7-9, with D hard to call. The V gene lost 7 bases and the J gene lost 0 bases, with 8 bases spanning the gap. The length of the CDR3 is 13 residues. The germline CDR1 and CDR2 sequences are SEHNR and FQNEAQ (reference sequence). The CDR3 here is CASMSSSTDTQYF. CDR3 nucleotides: TGTGCCAGCATGAGTTCTAGCACAGATACGCAGTATTTT. The full variable domain, in which reference TRBV7-9 and TRBJ2-3 provide the parts outside the CDR3, is DTGVSQNPRHKITKRGQNVTFRCDPISEHNRLYWYRQTLGQGPEFLTYFQNEAQLEKSRLLSDRFSAERPKGSFSTLEIQRTEQGDSAMYLCASMSSSTDTQYFGPGTRLTVL.

The chain combines TRBV5-4 with TRBJ1-4; 7 nucleotides align to TRBD1. CDR3 length: 15 residues. The V gene end was trimmed by 2 bases and the J gene end by 5 bases; junction bases not matched to a gene: 6. In germline, CDR1 is SGHNT, CDR2 YYREEE (reference sequence). In nucleotides, the CDR3 is TGTGCCAGCAGCTTACAGGGGAGGAGGAATGAAAAACTGTTTTTT. Translated, it gives CASSLQGRRNEKLFF.

The chain is built from TRBV7-9 and TRBJ1-1; D unclear. The CDR3 has 15 amino acids. Germline assignment: CDR1 SEHNR and CDR2 FQNEAQ (reference sequence). The V and J ends lost 4 bases and 6 bases respectively, with 18 bases between them. The CDR3 coding sequence is TGTGCCAGCAGCTCAGGACTCCCAAAGAGGGCTGAAGCTTTCTTT. Translating gives CASSSGLPKRAEAFF.

The chain combines TRBV5-1 with TRBJ1-6, with 9 bases fitting TRBD1. Germline V lookup: CDR1 SGHRS, CDR2 YFSETQ. The CDR3 runs to 14 residues. The trim removed 3 bases at V and 10 bases at J, leaving 5 bases unmatched. CDR3 residues: CASSSQGAGSPLHF. The CDR3, as DNA: TGCGCCAGCAGCTCACAGGGGGCAGGATCACCCCTCCACTTT.

This rearrangement joins TRBV28 to TRBJ1-2; D is unresolved. V was trimmed by 6 bases and J by 7 bases, leaving 15 bases between them. The germline V gene has CDR1 MDHEN and CDR2 SYDVKM. This CDR3 is 13 amino acids long. CDR3 protein: CASSISTQSGYTF. Here the CDR3 DNA reads TGTGCCAGCAGCATCTCGACACAAAGTGGCTACACCTTC.

J is TRBJ2-1 and V is TRBV5-5; D might be TRBD2 (7 bases). The CDR3 contains 14 residues. Germline CDR1 is SGHKS and CDR2 is YYEKEE (reference sequence). The V and J ends lost 3 bases and 9 bases respectively, with 16 bases between them. The CDR3 nucleotides are TGTGCCAGCAGCTACGGACGGGGGGCCTTTGAGCAGTTCTTC. It is translated as CASSYGRGAFEQFF.

This clone was detected once. This chain uses TRBV11-3 with TRBJ2-5, with D perhaps TRBD1 (5 bases). CDR1 SGHNT and CDR2 YENEEA come from the germline V gene. V was shortened by 7 bases and J by 1 base, with 16 bases between the two germline ends. The CDR3 spans 15 residues. The CDR3 here is CASTQLYTGQETQYF. The CDR3 DNA is TGTGCCAGCACCCAACTCTATACAGGCCAAGAGACCCAGTACTTC.

This clone was detected only once. This chain's CDR3 is CASSSSRQGEAFF. CDR3 DNA: TGTGCCAGCAGTTCCTCACGACAGGGTGAAGCTTTCTTT. The genes are TRBV27 and TRBJ1-1; TRBD1 matches at 7 bases. The V and J ends lost 4 bases and 7 bases, in that order; junction bases with no gene match: 6. The CDR3 is 13 amino acids. CDR1 MNHEY and CDR2 SMNVEV come from the germline V gene (reference sequence).

This clone was seen more than once but under ten times. V is TRBV6-6 and J is TRBJ2-1, with a weak D call TRBD1 (6 bases). Germline-derived CDR1 and CDR2 are MNHNY and SVGAGI (reference sequence). The V gene lost 5 bases and the J gene lost 9 bases, with 14 bases spanning the gap. The length of the CDR3 is 13 residues. The CDR3 spells CASSRPGDGEQFF. CDR3 nucleotides: TGTGCCAGCAGTAGGCCAGGGGACGGTGAGCAGTTCTTC.

The chain links TRBV5-8 to TRBJ1-2, with 9 bases fitting TRBD1. Germline V gene sequence: CDR1 SGHTS, CDR2 YDEGEE. The CDR3 runs 15 residues. The V segment lost 4 bases and the J segment 7 bases; nucleotides outside the gene matches: 11. The CDR3: CASSATGGTLGGYTF. CDR3 nucleotides: TGTGCCAGCAGCGCCACAGGGGGCACTCTTGGTGGCTACACCTTC. The full variable domain, completed using reference TRBV5-8 and TRBJ1-2, is EAGVTQSPTHLIKTRGQQATLRCSPISGHTSVYWYQQALGLGLQFLLWYDEGEERNRGNFPPRFSGRQFPNYSSELNVNALELEDSALYLCASSATGGTLGGYTFGSGTRLTVV.

V gene TRBV5-1 combines with J gene TRBJ2-2, with TRBD1 identical over 7 bases. With 8 bases clipped from V and 5 bases from J, the junction kept 9 bases outside the gene matches. The CDR3 has 14 amino acids. Germline CDR1 is SGHRS and CDR2 is YFSETQ. The CDR3 bases are TGCGCCAGTAGAGACAGGGTACAAACCGGGGAGCTGTTTTTT. This gives the protein CASRDRVQTGELFF.

The chain has TRBV9 and TRBJ1-5; 8 nucleotides align to TRBD1. The germline CDR1 and CDR2 sequences are SGDLS and YYNGEE. The CDR3 covers 14 residues. The ends lost 4 bases at V and 4 bases at J; junction bases unmatched: 4. CDR3 sequence reads: CASSPGQGNQPQHF. The CDR3 DNA is TGTGCCAGCAGCCCAGGACAGGGTAATCAGCCCCAGCATTTT.

J is TRBJ2-5 and V is TRBV4-2; D is perhaps TRBD2 (7 bases). Trimming shortened V by 1 base and J by 3 bases, and 9 bases separated the two germline ends. The CDR3 extends over 14 amino acids. Germline values: CDR1 LGHNA, CDR2 YNFKEQ. CDR3 in DNA: TGTGCCAGCAGCCAAGGGGGGGGCAAAGAGACCCAGTACTTC. This translates into CASSQGGGKETQYF.